The 3 T cell receptor beta chains below come from one sample, sequenced in a study of T cells expressing NK-cell markers. Using the 5' RACE reads, TCRdb records one entry per CDR3 protein without DNA. Recorded for this sample: about 170,000 distinct CDR3 sequences. Sequencing input: blood T cells: a sorted CD56 or NKG2C T cell subset, CD4+ or CD8+ T cells, or bulk PBMC T cells (not recorded which). These receptor sequences come from a man aged 18-75 years in good health.

The rearrangement joins TRBV11-2 to TRBJ2-5; the D call of TRBD2 rests on TCRdb alone, since no DNA is present to check it. Germline V gene data show CDR1 as SGHAT and CDR2 as FQNNGV. CDR3 length: 17 residues. Here the CDR3 reads CASSLEGLAGYQETQYF.

This chain links TRBV10-2 with TRBJ2-5; the TCRdb call, TRBD2, lacks DNA for checking. The CDR3 covers 15 residues. Looked up from germline, CDR1 is WSHSY and CDR2 is SAAADI. The CDR3 region is CASSELEDFQETQYF.

V and J are TRBV20-1 and TRBJ2-3; the TRBD2 assignment by TCRdb is unverifiable without DNA. CDR3 length: 18 residues. From germline, CDR1 is DFQATT and CDR2 SNEGSKA (reference sequence). CDR3: CSARVSGGARGLTDTQYF.